The clone carrying this T cell receptor beta chain has just a few counts. The antigen is undetermined. The sample comes from a study of blood T cells in healthy people across ages. General study findings and limits: Observed TCR beta diversity per million T cells went down as age went up. This fall followed a roughly linear course with age.

Trimming took off 4 bases at V and 1 base at J, with 7 bases between the two ends. This CDR3 is 13 amino acids long. Per germline, CDR1 LNHNV and CDR2 YYDKDF (reference sequence). Through a sample-barcoded 5' primer and a J-beta primer mix, a second PCR was run for roughly 6 to 11 cycles. TCRdb recomputed calls from the 5' RACE reads with MiXCR, one row per CDR3 protein. The sample carries approximately 2,000,000 distinct CDR3 sequences, 39% recorded once. Around 9 milliliters of peripheral blood were drawn from each donor into EDTA-treated tubes. Isolation yielded PBMCs, at least 7 million per sample, in every case.

The chain couples TRBV15 to TRBJ1-1; D remains unclear. Material: blood. The source is a human donor in good health. The DNA for the CDR3 is TGTGCCACCAGCATTACAGCGAACACTGAAGCTTTCTTT. It specifies CATSITANTEAFF.